This is a list of T cell receptor beta chains from one sample in a study of T cells in Graves' hyperthyroidism and ophthalmopathy. TCRdb processed the multiplex PCR reads anew with MiXCR; each CDR3 protein has one entry. Of fewer than 450,000 distinct CDR3 sequences listed, approximately 17% are singletons. Sequencing input: blood. All receptors derive from a woman aged 30 to 39 with Graves' hyperthyroidism that later progressed to Graves' ophthalmopathy. Each CDR3 is given with its conserved first and last residue. D genes are given only for firm matches. Clone size, where shown, is once, few, many, or a class for clones that have expanded.

V,D,J,length,size,CDR3,DNA
TRBV2,.,TRBJ2-5,13,many,CASSEGLQETQYF,TGTGCCAGCAGCGAGGGATTACAAGAGACCCAGTACTTC
TRBV19,TRBD1,TRBJ1-4,15,.,CASRNWRGPLEKLFF,TGTGCCAGTAGGAATTGGAGGGGGCCGCTTGAAAAACTGTTTTTT
TRBV9,.,TRBJ1-1,13,.,CASSVVSNTEAFF,TGTGCCAGCAGCGTAGTCTCGAACACTGAAGCTTTCTTT
TRBV12-3/TRBV12-4,.,TRBJ1-1,16,.,CASTHLGGAGGTEAFF,TGTGCCAGCACCCACTTGGGGGGCGCGGGTGGCACTGAAGCTTTCTTT
TRBV6-2/TRBV6-3,TRBD2,TRBJ2-1,18,.,CASSSQPHSGRFFNEQFF,TGTGCCAGCAGTTCCCAGCCACATAGCGGGAGATTTTTCAATGAGCAGTTCTTC
TRBV10-2,TRBD1,TRBJ1-2,14,few,CASSGQGAGYGYTF,TGCGCCAGCAGTGGACAGGGGGCGGGCTATGGCTACACCTTC
TRBV24-1,TRBD2,TRBJ2-1,15,.,CATSVGLAGGFEQFF,TGTGCCACCAGTGTGGGACTAGCGGGGGGGTTTGAGCAGTTCTTC
TRBV30,TRBD1,TRBJ1-4,15,few,CAWSMVGGLNEKLFF,TGTGCCTGGAGTATGGTAGGGGGCCTTAATGAAAAACTGTTTTTT
TRBV2,TRBD1,TRBJ2-5,13,.,CASRGQLQETQYF,TGTGCCAGCAGGGGACAGCTCCAAGAGACCCAGTACTTC
TRBV12-3/TRBV12-4,TRBD1,TRBJ1-1,15,.,CASSPGQFMNTEAFF,TGTGCCAGCAGTCCGGGACAGTTTATGAACACTGAAGCTTTCTTT
TRBV12-3/TRBV12-4,TRBD1,TRBJ2-7,15,many,CASSFGQGLSYEQYF,TGTGCCAGCAGTTTTGGACAGGGGCTTTCCTACGAGCAGTACTTC
TRBV6-1,.,TRBJ2-1,16,many,CASSPIRSGSYNEQFF,TGTGCCAGCAGTCCCATTAGAAGCGGGTCCTACAATGAGCAGTTCTTC
TRBV12-3/TRBV12-4,TRBD1,TRBJ2-5,14,many,CASSKDRVQETQYF,TGTGCCAGCAGTAAAGACAGGGTTCAAGAGACCCAGTACTTC
TRBV6-5,.,TRBJ1-1,15,many,CASSYSGGGNTEAFF,TGTGCCAGCAGTTACTCGGGAGGGGGGAACACTGAAGCTTTCTTT
TRBV5-1,TRBD2,TRBJ2-5,14,.,CASSGGGAQETQYF,TGCGCCAGCAGTGGCGGGGGGGCTCAAGAGACCCAGTACTTC
TRBV2,.,TRBJ2-3,12,.,CASSPEGSTQYF,TGTGCCAGCTCACCGGAAGGGAGTACGCAGTATTTT
TRBV28,TRBD1,TRBJ1-2,14,many,CASSLGQENYGYTF,TGTGCCAGCAGCCTGGGACAGGAGAACTATGGCTACACCTTC
TRBV20-1,.,TRBJ1-1,13,few,CSAELLGGAEAFF,TGCAGTGCTGAACTTCTCGGGGGCGCTGAAGCTTTCTTT